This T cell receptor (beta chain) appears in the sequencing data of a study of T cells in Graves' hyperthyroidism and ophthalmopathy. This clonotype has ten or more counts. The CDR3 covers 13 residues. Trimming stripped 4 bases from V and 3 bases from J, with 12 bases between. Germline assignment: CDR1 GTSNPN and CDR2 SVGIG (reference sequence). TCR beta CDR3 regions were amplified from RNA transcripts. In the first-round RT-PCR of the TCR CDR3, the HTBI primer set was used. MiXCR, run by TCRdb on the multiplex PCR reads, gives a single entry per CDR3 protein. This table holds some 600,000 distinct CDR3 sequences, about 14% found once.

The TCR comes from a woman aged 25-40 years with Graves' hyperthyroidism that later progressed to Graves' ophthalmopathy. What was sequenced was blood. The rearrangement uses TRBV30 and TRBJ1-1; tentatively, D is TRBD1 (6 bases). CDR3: CAWKRGADTEAFF. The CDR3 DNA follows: TGTGCCTGGAAGCGGGGGGCGGACACTGAAGCTTTCTTT.